These 17 T cell receptor beta chains came from one sample sequenced in a study of T cells in Graves' hyperthyroidism and ophthalmopathy. Amplification yielded TCR beta CDR3 regions, with RNA transcripts as the source. In the first-round RT-PCR of the TCR CDR3, the HTBI primer set was used. A single record per CDR3 protein comes from TCRdb applying MiXCR to the multiplex PCR reads. The sample has roughly 500,000 distinct CDR3 sequences, roughly 50% seen once; the top ten hold over 15%. The sample taken for sequencing was peripheral blood or thyroid tissue (not recorded which). These receptors were collected from an adult woman with Graves' disease, either hyperthyroidism or ophthalmopathy (not recorded which).

V usage is TRBV11-2 and J usage is TRBJ1-3, with D hard to call. From germline, CDR1 is SGHAT and CDR2 FQNNGV. Trimming shortened V by 5 bases and J by 4 bases, and 12 bases separated the two germline ends. The length of the CDR3 is 14 residues. CDR3 bases: TGTGCCAGCAGCAACCGGGCCGAAGGAAACACCATATATTTT. The encoded protein is CASSNRAEGNTIYF.

This chain joins TRBV6-5 and TRBJ2-5; D is possibly TRBD2 (6 bases). Deletions cut 7 bases from V and 2 bases from J, with 23 bases between. The CDR3 is 17 amino acids. Per the germline V gene, CDR1 is MNHEY and CDR2 is SVGAGI. The CDR3 DNA follows: TGTGCCAGCACCATCTCAGAAGGGACGGGAGTACAAGAGACCCAGTACTTC. This codes for CASTISEGTGVQETQYF.

V is TRBV10-3 and J is TRBJ1-2; 7 nucleotides align to TRBD1. The CDR3 length is 15 residues. The trim removed 8 bases at V and 7 bases at J, leaving 16 bases unmatched. CDR1 ENHRY and CDR2 SYGVKD come from the germline V gene. The CDR3 loop is CAIGGGDRISGGYTF. The DNA for the CDR3 is TGTGCCATCGGCGGCGGGGACAGAATTTCTGGTGGCTACACCTTC.

This chain connects TRBV5-1 to TRBJ1-1, with D perhaps matching TRBD1 (5 bases). V lost 4 bases and J lost 4, with 14 bases in between. The germline V gene encodes CDR1 SGHRS and CDR2 YFSETQ. This CDR3 is built from 14 residues. The CDR3: CASSTTGPVTEAFF. CDR3 nucleotides: TGCGCCAGCAGCACCACAGGCCCCGTCACTGAAGCTTTCTTT.

This clonotype was seen at least ten times. The genes are TRBV11-2 and TRBJ2-7; a weak D match, TRBD2 (6 bases). The CDR3 consists of 13 residues. V lost 0 bases, J lost 6 bases, and 9 bases lay in between. The germline gives CDR1 SGHAT, CDR2 FQNNGV. CDR3 loop: CASSLEEGSEQYF. The DNA of the CDR3 is TGTGCCAGCAGCTTAGAGGAGGGGTCCGAGCAGTACTTC.

This clonotype was found many times. The V and J genes are TRBV6-5 and TRBJ1-5; no firm D call. V dropped 5 bases and J dropped 1 base, with 12 bases sitting between them. This CDR3 contains 15 residues. The germline V gene encodes CDR1 MNHEY and CDR2 SVGAGI. DNA of the CDR3: TGTGCCAGCAGTCTGGGCCCTTGGAGCAATCAGCCCCAGCATTTT. Translated: CASSLGPWSNQPQHF.

A word on this clonotype: One junction end does not reproduce the germline sequence, and a read error may be involved. The chain couples TRBV15 to TRBJ1-2; D gene unclear. The CDR3 extends over 15 amino acids. The germline V gene has CDR1 LNHNV and CDR2 YYDKDF (reference sequence). CDR3 in amino acids: CASSRDSGEGNGYTF. CDR3 nucleotides: TGTGCCAGCAGCAGAGATAGCGGAGAAGGGAATGGCTACACCTTC.

This clonotype was recorded a few times. The genes are TRBV29-1 and TRBJ2-7, with TRBD2 matching over 14 bases. J was trimmed by 3 bases and V by 4 bases; bases with no gene match: 2. The CDR3 length is 14 residues. Germline lookup yields CDR1 SQVTM and CDR2 ANQGSEA. In nucleotides, the CDR3 is TGCAGCGTTGGGGGGACTAGCGGGAGCTACGAGCAGTACTTC. Amino acids: CSVGGTSGSYEQYF.

Only one count was recorded for this clonotype. The genes are TRBV20-1 and TRBJ1-3; D not certain. The CDR3 totals 14 residues. Germline CDR1 reads DFQATT; CDR2 reads SNEGSKA (reference sequence). The V end was cut by 0 bases, the J end by 8 bases, with 14 bases between. CDR3 sequence: CSARDMGGLDTIYF. The CDR3 DNA is TGCAGTGCTAGAGATATGGGAGGGTTGGACACCATATATTTT.

The J gene is TRBJ2-5, the V gene TRBV9; possible D gene TRBD1, 6 bases. The CDR3 sequence is 15 residues long. Germline V lookup: CDR1 SGDLS, CDR2 YYNGEE. V dropped 2 bases and J dropped 5 bases, with 16 bases sitting between them. In DNA form, the CDR3 reads TGTGCCAGCAGCGTCTCAGGGGTGTCGGGGGAGACCCAGTACTTC. Its protein is CASSVSGVSGETQYF.

A note on this clonotype: In this CDR3 the conserved last residue, phenylalanine or tryptophan, is missing, so a read error is likely. The limits of the CDR3 on the DNA are not certain, so only TCRdb's listed CDR3 is given. The V call is TRBV9, the J call TRBJ1-4; the table's TRBD1 call for D was not verified on the DNA. A total of 17 residues make up the CDR3, ends included. The germline CDR1 and CDR2 sequences are SGDLS and YYNGEE. Here the CDR3 reads CASSGSRDGSYEQYFGP.

This clonotype was counted between two and nine times. An end of the junction does not agree with germline; a read error may underlie this. The J gene is TRBJ1-3, the V gene TRBV12-3 or TRBV12-4, with no clear D. CDR3 length equals 9 residues. The CDR3 loop reads CASGEGLSF. The CDR3, as DNA: TGTGCCAGCGGCGAAGGTCTTAGTTTT.

V is TRBV19 and J is TRBJ1-2, with 10 bases identical to TRBD1. The germline gives CDR1 LNHDA, CDR2 SQIVND (reference sequence). This CDR3 has 17 residues. V was clipped by 7 bases and J by 0 bases; unmatched bases: 11. The CDR3 here is CASKVGTGTGANYGYTF. The CDR3 region has the DNA TGTGCCAGTAAGGTTGGGACCGGGACAGGGGCTAACTATGGCTACACCTTC.

As regards this clonotype: The junction shows a germline mismatch at one end, possibly a read error. This chain uses TRBV20-1 with TRBJ1-2; possibly TRBD1 for D (6 bases). Looked up from germline, CDR1 is DFQATT and CDR2 is SNEGSKA (reference sequence). The CDR3 is made up of 13 amino acids. The CDR3, as DNA: TGCAGTGCTGGTTACAGGGAGGGTCATGGCCACACCTTC. This sequence encodes CSAGYREGHGHTF.

The chain's CDR3 is CSAGRGSGVEAFF. CDR3 DNA: TGCAGTGCAGGGAGAGGGAGTGGGGTTGAAGCTTTCTTT. This chain links TRBV20-1 with TRBJ1-1; D ambiguous. Per germline, CDR1 DFQATT and CDR2 SNEGSKA (reference sequence). This CDR3 is 13 amino acids long. With 6 bases removed from V and 7 bases from J, the gap between germline ends came to 18 bases.

Of note for this clonotype: Compared with germline, one end of the junction differs, possibly owing to a read error. This sequence joins TRBV7-3 and TRBJ2-7; weak D call: TRBD2 (6 bases). Germline V gene sequence: CDR1 SGHTA, CDR2 FQGTGA. This CDR3 contains 16 residues. The CDR3, as DNA: TGCGCCAGCAGCCAAGTTTCGGGACTGGGGAACCACGAGCAGTACTTC. Its translation is CASSQVSGLGNHEQYF.

The chain is built from TRBV7-2 and TRBJ2-5, with 9 bases matching TRBD1. This CDR3 spans 17 amino acids. The trim removed 6 bases at V and 1 base at J, leaving 12 bases unmatched. CDR1 and CDR2 from the germline V gene are SGHTA and FQGNSA. CDR3: CASSYQRGTGIQETQYF. DNA of the CDR3: TGTGCCAGCAGTTACCAGAGAGGGACAGGGATCCAAGAGACCCAGTACTTC.